This TCR beta chain was profiled in a study of identical twins. Findings and limits, study-wide: Some out-of-frame alpha sequences were shared by twins, and these showed excess low generation probability. Diverse VJ usage suggested most zero-insertion clonotypes were not invariant T cells.

This clonotype has ten or more counts. Antigen specificity is unknown. Template switching added a universal primer site; cDNA carried unique molecular identifiers. One entry per CDR3 protein results from TCRdb running MiXCR on the 5' RACE reads. The table lists approximately 220,000 distinct CDR3 sequences, around a tenth of them singletons. V dropped 6 bases and J dropped 1; count of bases not matched to a gene: 9. CDR3 length: 16 residues. Germline CDR1 DFQATT, CDR2 SNEGSKA (reference sequence). The specimen sequenced was memory (CD45RO+) T cells sorted from blood. V is TRBV20-1 and J is TRBJ2-3, with 11 positions matching TRBD2. This clonotype was obtained from a woman younger than 30 in good health. CDR3 sequence: CSAPVSGGGGTDTQYF. The DNA for the CDR3 is TGCAGTGCCCCGGTTAGCGGGGGGGGCGGCACAGATACGCAGTATTTT.